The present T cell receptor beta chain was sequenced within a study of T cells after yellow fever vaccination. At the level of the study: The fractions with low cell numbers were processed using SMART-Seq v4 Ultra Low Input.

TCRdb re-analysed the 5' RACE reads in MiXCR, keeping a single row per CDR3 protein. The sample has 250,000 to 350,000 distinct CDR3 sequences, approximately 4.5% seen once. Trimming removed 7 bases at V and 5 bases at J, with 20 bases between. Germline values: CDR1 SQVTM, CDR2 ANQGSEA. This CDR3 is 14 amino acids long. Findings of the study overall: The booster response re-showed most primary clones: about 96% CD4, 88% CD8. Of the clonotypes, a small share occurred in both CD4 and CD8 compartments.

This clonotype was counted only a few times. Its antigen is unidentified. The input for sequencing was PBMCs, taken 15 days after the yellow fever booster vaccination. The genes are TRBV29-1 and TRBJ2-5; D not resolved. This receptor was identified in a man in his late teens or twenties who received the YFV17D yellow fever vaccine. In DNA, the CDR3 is TGCAGCGGATTGGACGCCCGGTTTGAGGAGACCCAGTACTTC. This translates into CSGLDARFEETQYF. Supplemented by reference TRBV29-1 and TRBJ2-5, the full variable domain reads SAVISQKPSRDICQRGTSLTIQCQVDSQVTMMFWYRQQPGQSLTLIATANQGSEATYESGFVIDKFPISRPNLTFSTLTVSNMSPEDSSIYLCSGLDARFEETQYFGPGTRLLVL.